This T cell receptor (beta chain) is from a study of Ad26.COV2.S vaccination and SARS-CoV-2 variants. Study-wide findings and caveats: Post-vaccination breadth of spike-specific CD8+ and CD4+ T cell responses was reportedly substantial. Greater spike-specific TCR breadth was seen in vaccine recipients than in placebo recipients.

Treatment meaning: around 19 received Ad26.COV2.S at low or high dose, single or two shots; roughly 5 received placebo; per-sample allocation not given. Each sample was drawn 63 days after the first injection (of vaccine or placebo). The germline CDR1 and CDR2 sequences are MGHRA and YSYEKL. V dropped 0 bases and J dropped 0; count of bases not matched to a gene: 4. CDR3 size: 16 residues. The protocol was immunoSEQ multiplex PCR, while the TCRdb copy is restricted to in-frame clones and leaves out a portion. The table has under 400,000 clones, around 90% seen once. About this clone: The antigen is undetermined.

The receptor's source is a person aged 18-60 years who received the Ad26.COV2.S COVID-19 vaccine or a placebo. This chain joins TRBV4-1 and TRBJ2-7; 8 bases align to TRBD1. This specimen consisted of peripheral blood, obtained in a trial of Ad26.COV2.S vaccine versus placebo. The CDR3 here is CASSQDRTGTSYEQYF. The CDR3 DNA follows: TGCGCCAGCAGCCAAGATAGGACAGGGACCTCCTACGAGCAGTACTTC.